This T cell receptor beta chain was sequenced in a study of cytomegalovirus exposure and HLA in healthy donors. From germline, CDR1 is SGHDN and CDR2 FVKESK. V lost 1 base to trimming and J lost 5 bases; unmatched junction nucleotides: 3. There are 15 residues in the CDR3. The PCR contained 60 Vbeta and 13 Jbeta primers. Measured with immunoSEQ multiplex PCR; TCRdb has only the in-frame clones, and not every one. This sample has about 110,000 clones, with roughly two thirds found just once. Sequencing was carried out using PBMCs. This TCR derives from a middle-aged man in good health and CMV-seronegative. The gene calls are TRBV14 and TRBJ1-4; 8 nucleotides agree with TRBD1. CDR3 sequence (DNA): TGTGCCAGCAGCCAAGGGGACAGGTTAAATGAAAAACTGTTTTTT. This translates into CASSQGDRLNEKLFF.